A single sample is the source of the 18 T cell receptor beta chains below, sequenced in a study of cytotoxic CD8 clonotypes in ibrutinib-treated CLL. The method was immunoSEQ multiplex PCR; TCRdb's version includes in-frame clones alone and lacks a portion of them. The repertoire has some 200,000 clones, roughly 77% of them found once; the top ten carry roughly 5.8%. Material: PBMCs, obtained after 12 months of ibrutinib treatment. These receptors were collected from a human donor with chronic lymphocytic leukemia.

The chain employs TRBV7-2 and TRBJ2-7, with TRBD2 matching 15 bases. Germline CDR1 and CDR2: SGHTA and FQGNSA. This CDR3 has 16 residues. J was trimmed by 3 bases and V by 5 bases; bases with no gene match: 5. The CDR3 sequence: CASSLGLAGGYYEQYF. The CDR3 nucleotides are TGTGCCAGCAGCCTGGGACTAGCGGGAGGTTACTACGAGCAGTACTTC.

CDR3: CASSSGPISQYF. As DNA, the CDR3 is TGTGCCAGCAGTTCCGGACCCATATCGCAGTATTTT. This chain joins TRBV28 and TRBJ2-3; no clear D gene. Trimming left V 4 bases short and J 10 bases short, with 12 bases between. CDR1 is MDHEN and CDR2 is SYDVKM in the germline V gene. CDR3 length equals 12 residues.

This clone is a singleton in its sample. V gene TRBV30 combines with J gene TRBJ2-3; tentative D call: TRBD2 (5 bases). The CDR3 covers 14 residues. CDR1 GTSNPN and CDR2 SVGIG come from the germline V gene (reference sequence). The V end lost 4 bases, the J end lost 2 bases, and 13 bases lay between the germline ends. In DNA form, the CDR3 reads TGTGCCTGGACCGCGACTACCCTCACAGATACGCAGTATTTT. It specifies CAWTATTLTDTQYF.

The chain links TRBV18 to TRBJ1-2; TRBD1 aligns across 10 bases. The CDR3 spans 14 residues. After removal of 2 bases from V and 3 bases from J, the junction contained 0 bases not matched to a gene. Germline assignment: CDR1 KGHSH and CDR2 LQKENI. This chain's CDR3 is CASSPGTGDYGYTF. DNA for the CDR3: TGTGCCAGCTCACCAGGGACAGGGGACTATGGCTACACCTTC.

The chain combines TRBV6-5 with TRBJ1-2; 7 bases align to TRBD1. The germline V gene has CDR1 MNHEY and CDR2 SVGAGI. CDR3 size: 15 residues. The trim removed 6 bases at V and 7 bases at J, leaving 14 bases unmatched. The DNA for the CDR3 is TGTGCCAGCAGGCCATCCCCCTACAGGGGACGTGGCTACACCTTC. Translation gives CASRPSPYRGRGYTF.

V gene TRBV11-1 combines with J gene TRBJ2-3; TRBD2 might be the D (5 bases). V was pared by 2 bases and J by 2 bases, with 8 bases between. CDR3 length equals 14 residues. In germline, CDR1 is SGHAT, CDR2 FQDESV (reference sequence). CDR3 sequence: CASSLLGNTDTQYF. DNA of the CDR3: TGTGCCAGCAGCTTACTCGGGAACACAGATACGCAGTATTTT. Full variable domain (missing parts from reference TRBV11-1 and TRBJ2-3): EAEVAQSPRYKITEKSQAVAFWCDPISGHATLYWYRQILGQGPELLVQFQDESVVDDSQLPKDRFSAERLKGVDSTLKIQPAELGDSAMYLCASSLLGNTDTQYFGPGTRLTVL.

The rearrangement uses TRBV11-1 and TRBJ2-7; possibly TRBD2 for D (6 bases). Germline-derived CDR1 and CDR2 are SGHAT and FQDESV (reference sequence). CDR3 size: 14 residues. V was clipped by 5 bases and J by 4 bases, with 15 bases between them. The CDR3 bases are TGTGCCAGCAGCAATAGGGACGGGACTTACGAGCAGTACTTC. This translates into CASSNRDGTYEQYF.

The chain carries TRBV19 and TRBJ1-1, with a weak D call TRBD1 (5 bases). The V and J ends lost 7 bases and 1 base respectively, with 16 bases between them. Per the germline V gene, CDR1 is LNHDA and CDR2 is SQIVND (reference sequence). The CDR3 has 15 amino acids. CDR3 residues: CASMDGGAWNTEAFF. The CDR3 DNA follows: TGTGCCAGTATGGATGGGGGTGCGTGGAACACTGAAGCTTTCTTT.

This clone was observed at least ten times. J is TRBJ1-5 and V is TRBV30, with D possibly being TRBD1 (6 bases). Trimming removed 5 bases from V and 9 bases from J, with 14 bases in between. Germline assignment: CDR1 GTSNPN and CDR2 SVGIG (reference sequence). This CDR3 has 12 residues. Here the CDR3 reads CAWGRGWGPQHF. CDR3 sequence (DNA): TGTGCCTGGGGAAGGGGGTGGGGGCCCCAGCATTTT.

The chain combines TRBV2 with TRBJ2-6; D is undetermined. The germline V gene has CDR1 SNHLY and CDR2 FYNNEI. This CDR3 region has 17 residues. V dropped 2 bases and J dropped 0 bases, with 11 bases sitting between them. CDR3 in DNA: TGTGCCAGCAGTGAATACCTGGGAAGCTCTGGGGCCAACGTCCTGACTTTC. Its translation: CASSEYLGSSGANVLTF.

The rearrangement links TRBV29-1 to TRBJ1-1, with 8 bases that match TRBD1. Germline V lookup: CDR1 SQVTM, CDR2 ANQGSEA. CDR3 length equals 16 residues. J gave up 0 bases and V 2 bases, and 8 bases lay outside the gene matches. The DNA for the CDR3 is TGCAGCGTTGAAAAACAGGGGGGTGGACTGAACACTGAAGCTTTCTTT. Amino acids: CSVEKQGGGLNTEAFF.

This chain's CDR3 is CASSFSGFSDNEQFF. CDR3 nucleotides: TGTGCCAGCAGTTTTTCGGGTTTTTCGGACAATGAGCAGTTCTTC. The chain employs TRBV27 and TRBJ2-1; D gene unclear. The CDR3 consists of 15 residues. Germline CDR1 reads MNHEY; CDR2 reads SMNVEV (reference sequence). Trimming removed 3 bases from V and 5 bases from J, with 14 bases in between.

The sample holds a few counts of this clone. A read error may account for a junction end that differs from germline. This sequence joins TRBV4-2 and TRBJ1-1; D perhaps matches TRBD1 (6 bases). CDR3 length: 15 residues. CDR1 and CDR2 from the germline V gene are LGHNA and YNFKEQ. The CDR3 protein is CASDSVGGLKTEAFF. CDR3 bases: TGTGCCAGCGACTCTGTAGGGGGGTTGAAAACTGAAGCTTTCTTT.

The J gene is TRBJ2-7, the V gene TRBV6-6, with TRBD1 identical over 7 bases. Germline loops: CDR1 MNHNY, CDR2 SVGAGI (reference sequence). CDR3 size: 15 residues. With 8 bases clipped from V and 2 bases from J, the junction kept 12 bases outside the gene matches. This chain's CDR3 is CASGPGTAAAYEQYF. In DNA, the CDR3 is TGTGCCAGCGGACCCGGGACAGCGGCAGCCTACGAGCAGTACTTC.

The table lists this clone with a few counts. The rearrangement joins TRBV7-8 to TRBJ2-1, with 9 bases that match TRBD2. The length of the CDR3 is 15 residues. The junction had 11 bases not matched to a gene; V was cut back by 3 bases and J by 11 bases. The germline V gene has CDR1 SGHVS and CDR2 FQNEAQ. CDR3 DNA sequence: TGTGCCAGCAGCTTGAGGGCGGGAGGGCCCTCACAGCAGTTCTTC. It specifies CASSLRAGGPSQQFF.

CDR3 loop: CASSKAHAGTLKETQYF. CDR3 nucleotide sequence: TGTGCCAGCAGCAAAGCGCACGCGGGCACTCTAAAAGAGACCCAGTACTTC. The genes are TRBV21-1 and TRBJ2-5; the table calls TRBD2, which could not be checked here. TRBV21-1 is classified as a pseudogene. CDR3 length equals 17 residues.

V usage is TRBV18 and J usage is TRBJ2-5; 10 bases agree with TRBD1. The germline CDR1 and CDR2 sequences are KGHSH and LQKENI. Losses at the gene ends were 3 bases for V and 7 bases for J; bases not matched to a gene: 14. The CDR3 covers 17 residues. In DNA, the CDR3 is TGTGCCAGCTCACCCGTCCCGGGACAGGGGACGGGACGGACCCAGTACTTC. It codes for CASSPVPGQGTGRTQYF.

The CDR3 reads CASSPFIHRQGRTSDMAPLGFF. CDR3 nucleotides: TGTGCCAGCAGCCCTTTTATCCACCGACAGGGTCGAACTAGCGATATGGCCCCACTAGGATTCTTC. This chain joins TRBV27 and TRBJ2-1; D assignment may be TRBD1 or TRBD2 (7 bases each). Germline CDR1 reads MNHEY; CDR2 reads SMNVEV (reference sequence). Trimming cost V 6 bases and J 16 bases, with 49 bases left between them. The length of the CDR3 is 22 residues.